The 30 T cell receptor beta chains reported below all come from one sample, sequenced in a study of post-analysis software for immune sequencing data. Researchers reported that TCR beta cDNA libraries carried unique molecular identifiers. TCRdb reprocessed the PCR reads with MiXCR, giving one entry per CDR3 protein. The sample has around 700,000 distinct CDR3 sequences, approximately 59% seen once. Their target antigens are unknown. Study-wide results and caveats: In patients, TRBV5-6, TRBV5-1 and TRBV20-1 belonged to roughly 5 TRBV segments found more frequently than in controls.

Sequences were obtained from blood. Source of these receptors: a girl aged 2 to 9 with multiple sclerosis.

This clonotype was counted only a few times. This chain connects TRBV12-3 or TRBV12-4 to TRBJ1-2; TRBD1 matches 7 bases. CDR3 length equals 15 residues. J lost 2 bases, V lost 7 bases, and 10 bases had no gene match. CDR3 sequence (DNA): TGTGCCAGCATTGATACCGGGACAGAAAACTATGGCTACACCTTC. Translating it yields CASIDTGTENYGYTF.

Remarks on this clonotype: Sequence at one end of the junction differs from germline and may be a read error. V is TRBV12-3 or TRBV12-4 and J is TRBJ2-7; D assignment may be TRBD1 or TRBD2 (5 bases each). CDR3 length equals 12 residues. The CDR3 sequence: CAISQSRVGEYF. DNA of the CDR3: TGTGCCATCAGTCAGAGCAGGGTGGGGGAGTACTTC.

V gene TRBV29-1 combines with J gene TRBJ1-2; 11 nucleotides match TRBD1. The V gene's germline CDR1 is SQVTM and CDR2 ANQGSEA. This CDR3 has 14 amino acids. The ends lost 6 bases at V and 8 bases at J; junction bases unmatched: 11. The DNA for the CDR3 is TGCAGCGTCGACGACGGGACAGGGGGAGTAGGCTACACCTTC. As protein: CSVDDGTGGVGYTF. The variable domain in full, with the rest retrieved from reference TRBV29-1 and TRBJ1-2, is SAVISQKPSRDICQRGTSLTIQCQVDSQVTMMFWYRQQPGQSLTLIATANQGSEATYESGFVIDKFPISRPNLTFSTLTVSNMSPEDSSIYLCSVDDGTGGVGYTFGSGTRLTVV.

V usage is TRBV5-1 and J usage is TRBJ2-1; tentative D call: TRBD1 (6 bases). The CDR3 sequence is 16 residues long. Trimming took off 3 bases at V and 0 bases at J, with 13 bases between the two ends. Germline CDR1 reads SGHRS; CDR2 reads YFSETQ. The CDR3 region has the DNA TGCGCCAGCAGCTCGTCAGGGGCGGTCTCCTACAATGAGCAGTTCTTC. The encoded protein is CASSSSGAVSYNEQFF. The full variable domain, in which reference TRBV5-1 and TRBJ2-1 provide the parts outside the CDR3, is KAGVTQTPRYLIKTRGQQVTLSCSPISGHRSVSWYQQTPGQGLQFLFEYFSETQRNKGNFPGRFSGRQFSNSRSEMNVSTLELGDSALYLCASSSSGAVSYNEQFFGPGTRLTVL.

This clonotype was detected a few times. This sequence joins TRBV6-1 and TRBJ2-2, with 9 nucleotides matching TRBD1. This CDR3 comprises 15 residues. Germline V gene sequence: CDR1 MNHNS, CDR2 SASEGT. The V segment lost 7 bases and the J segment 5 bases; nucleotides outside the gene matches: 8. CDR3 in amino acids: CASKVQGAGTGELFF. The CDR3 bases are TGTGCCAGCAAGGTACAGGGGGCGGGAACCGGGGAGCTGTTTTTT.

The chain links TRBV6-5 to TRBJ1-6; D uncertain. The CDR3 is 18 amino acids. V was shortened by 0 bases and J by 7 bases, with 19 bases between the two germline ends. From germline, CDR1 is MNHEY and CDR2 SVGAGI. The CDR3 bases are TGTGCCAGCAGTTACTCCCCAGCTCGGACGGCATCAAATTCACCCCTCCACTTT. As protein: CASSYSPARTASNSPLHF.

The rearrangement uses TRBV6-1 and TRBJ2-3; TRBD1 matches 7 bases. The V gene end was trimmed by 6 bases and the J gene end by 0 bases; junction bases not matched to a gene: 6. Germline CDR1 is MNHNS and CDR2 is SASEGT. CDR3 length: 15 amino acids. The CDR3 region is CASSFGTDSTDTQYF. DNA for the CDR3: TGTGCCAGCAGCTTTGGGACAGATAGCACAGATACGCAGTATTTT.

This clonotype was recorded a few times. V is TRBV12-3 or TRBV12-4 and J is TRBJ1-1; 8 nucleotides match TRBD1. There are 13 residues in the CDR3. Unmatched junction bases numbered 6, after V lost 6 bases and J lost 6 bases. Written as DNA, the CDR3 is TGTGCCAGCAGACCAACAGGGGGGGCTGAAGCTTTCTTT. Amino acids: CASRPTGGAEAFF.

CDR3 nucleotide sequence: TGCAGCGTGGACGAAGGTCCAGGGGGCACAGAGACCCAGTACTTC. Amino acids: CSVDEGPGGTETQYF. The chain is built from TRBV29-1 and TRBJ2-5; TRBD1 agrees at 8 bases. CDR3 length equals 15 residues. J was trimmed by 4 bases and V by 6 bases; bases with no gene match: 13. Germline V gives CDR1 SQVTM, CDR2 ANQGSEA.

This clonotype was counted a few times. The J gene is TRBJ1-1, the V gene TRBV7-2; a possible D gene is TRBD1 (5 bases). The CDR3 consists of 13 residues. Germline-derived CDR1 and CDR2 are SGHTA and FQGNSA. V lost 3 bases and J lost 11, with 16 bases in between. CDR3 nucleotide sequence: TGTGCCAGCAGCTTGGGAGGGGTAGGGGAGGCTTTCTTT. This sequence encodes CASSLGGVGEAFF.

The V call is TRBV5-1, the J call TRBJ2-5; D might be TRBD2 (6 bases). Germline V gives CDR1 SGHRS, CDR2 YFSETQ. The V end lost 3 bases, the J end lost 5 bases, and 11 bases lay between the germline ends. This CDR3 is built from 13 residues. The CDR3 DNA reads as TGCGCCAGCAGCTACGGGACTCCGGAGACCCAGTACTTC. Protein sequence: CASSYGTPETQYF.

The CDR3 sequence: CASSQAAGNTEAFF. The CDR3 DNA follows: TGCGCCAGCAGCCAAGCAGCCGGGAACACTGAAGCTTTCTTT. The chain recombines TRBV4-3 with TRBJ1-1; D is undetermined. The CDR3 is 14 residues long. The V and J ends lost 1 base and 1 base respectively, with 7 bases between them. CDR1 is LGHNA and CDR2 is YSLEER in the germline V gene.

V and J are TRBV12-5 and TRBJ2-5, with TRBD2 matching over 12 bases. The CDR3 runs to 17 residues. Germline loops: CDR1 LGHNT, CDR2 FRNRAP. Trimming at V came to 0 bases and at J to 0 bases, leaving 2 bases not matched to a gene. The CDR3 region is CASGLVGTSGYQETQYF. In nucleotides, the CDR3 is TGTGCTAGTGGTTTGGTGGGGACTAGCGGGTACCAAGAGACCCAGTACTTC.

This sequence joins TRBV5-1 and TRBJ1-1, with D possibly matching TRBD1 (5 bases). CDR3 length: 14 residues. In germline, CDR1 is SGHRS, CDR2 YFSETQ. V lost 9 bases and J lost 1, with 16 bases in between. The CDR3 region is CATRVGQGNTEAFF. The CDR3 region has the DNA TGCGCCACCAGAGTTGGGCAGGGGAACACTGAAGCTTTCTTT. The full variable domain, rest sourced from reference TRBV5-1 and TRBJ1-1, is KAGVTQTPRYLIKTRGQQVTLSCSPISGHRSVSWYQQTPGQGLQFLFEYFSETQRNKGNFPGRFSGRQFSNSRSEMNVSTLELGDSALYLCATRVGQGNTEAFFGQGTRLTVV.

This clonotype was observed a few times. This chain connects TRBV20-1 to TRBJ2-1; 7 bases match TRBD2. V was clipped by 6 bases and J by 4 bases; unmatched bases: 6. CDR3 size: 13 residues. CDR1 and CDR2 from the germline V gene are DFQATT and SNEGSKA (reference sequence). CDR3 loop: CSAPGTTYNEQFF. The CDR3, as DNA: TGCAGTGCCCCCGGGACTACTTACAATGAGCAGTTCTTC.

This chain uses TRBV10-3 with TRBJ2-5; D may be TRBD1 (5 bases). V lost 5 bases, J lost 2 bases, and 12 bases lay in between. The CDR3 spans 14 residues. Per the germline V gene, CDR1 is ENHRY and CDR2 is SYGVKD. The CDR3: CAISLTDLQETQYF. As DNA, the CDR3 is TGTGCCATCAGTTTGACAGACCTGCAAGAGACCCAGTACTTC.

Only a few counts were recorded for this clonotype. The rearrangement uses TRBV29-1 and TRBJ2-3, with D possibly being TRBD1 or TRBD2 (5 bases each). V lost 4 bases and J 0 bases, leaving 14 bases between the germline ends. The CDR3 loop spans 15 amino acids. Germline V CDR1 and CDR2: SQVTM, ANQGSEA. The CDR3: CSVAGEEGSTDTQYF. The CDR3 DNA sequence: TGCAGCGTTGCTGGAGAAGAGGGGAGCACAGATACGCAGTATTTT.

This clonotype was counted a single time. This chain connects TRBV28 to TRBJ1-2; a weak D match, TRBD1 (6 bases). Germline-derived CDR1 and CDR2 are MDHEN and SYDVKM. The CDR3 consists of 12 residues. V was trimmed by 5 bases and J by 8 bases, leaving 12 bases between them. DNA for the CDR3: TGTGCCAGCAGTCAACAGGGCCGGGGCTACACCTTC. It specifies CASSQQGRGYTF.

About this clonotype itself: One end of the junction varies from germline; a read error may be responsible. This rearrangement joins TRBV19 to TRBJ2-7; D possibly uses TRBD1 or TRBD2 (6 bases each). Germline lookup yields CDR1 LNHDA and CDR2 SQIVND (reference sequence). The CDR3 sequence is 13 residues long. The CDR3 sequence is CASSIGGGSERYF. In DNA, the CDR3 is TGTGCCAGTAGTATAGGAGGGGGGAGCGAGCGGTACTTC.

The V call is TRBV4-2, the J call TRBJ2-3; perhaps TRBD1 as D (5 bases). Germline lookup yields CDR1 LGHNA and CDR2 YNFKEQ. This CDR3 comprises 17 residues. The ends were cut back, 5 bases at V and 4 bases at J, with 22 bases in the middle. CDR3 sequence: CASSETGGDHVPDTQYF. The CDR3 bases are TGTGCCAGCAGCGAAACAGGCGGCGACCACGTGCCAGATACGCAGTATTTT.

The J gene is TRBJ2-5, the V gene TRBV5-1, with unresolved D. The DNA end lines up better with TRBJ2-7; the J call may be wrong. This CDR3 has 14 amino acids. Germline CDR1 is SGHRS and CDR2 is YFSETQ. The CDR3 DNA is TGCGCCAGCAGCTCAGGCGTTCCATCCTACGAGCAGTACTTC. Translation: CASSSGVPSYEQYF.

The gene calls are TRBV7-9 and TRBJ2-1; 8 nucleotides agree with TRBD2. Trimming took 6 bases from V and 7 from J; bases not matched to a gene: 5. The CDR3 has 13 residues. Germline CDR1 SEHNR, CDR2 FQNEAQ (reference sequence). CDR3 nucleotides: TGTGCCAGCAGACTAGCGGTACAGAATGAGCAGTTCTTC. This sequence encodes CASRLAVQNEQFF.

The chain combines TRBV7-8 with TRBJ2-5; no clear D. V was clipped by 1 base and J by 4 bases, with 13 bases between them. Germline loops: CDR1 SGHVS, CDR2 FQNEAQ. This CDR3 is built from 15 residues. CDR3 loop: CASSLVGLTRETQYF. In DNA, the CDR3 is TGTGCCAGCAGCTTAGTAGGTTTGACCAGAGAGACCCAGTACTTC.

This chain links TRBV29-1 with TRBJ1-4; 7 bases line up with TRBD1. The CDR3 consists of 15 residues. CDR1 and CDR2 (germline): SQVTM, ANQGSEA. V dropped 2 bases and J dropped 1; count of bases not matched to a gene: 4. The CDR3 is CSVERQGVTNEKLFF. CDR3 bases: TGCAGCGTTGAACGGCAGGGGGTAACTAATGAAAAACTGTTTTTT.

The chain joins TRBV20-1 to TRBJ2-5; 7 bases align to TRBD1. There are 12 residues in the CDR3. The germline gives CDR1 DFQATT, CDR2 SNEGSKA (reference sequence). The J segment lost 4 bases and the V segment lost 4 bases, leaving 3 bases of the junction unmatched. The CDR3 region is CSANPGGETQYF. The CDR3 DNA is TGCAGTGCTAACCCAGGGGGAGAGACCCAGTACTTC.

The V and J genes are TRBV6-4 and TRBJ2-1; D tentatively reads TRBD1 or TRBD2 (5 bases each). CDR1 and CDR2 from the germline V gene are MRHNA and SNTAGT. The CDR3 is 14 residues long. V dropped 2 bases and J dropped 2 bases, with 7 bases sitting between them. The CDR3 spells CASSDGGPYNEQFF. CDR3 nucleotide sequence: TGTGCCAGCAGTGACGGGGGACCCTACAATGAGCAGTTCTTC.

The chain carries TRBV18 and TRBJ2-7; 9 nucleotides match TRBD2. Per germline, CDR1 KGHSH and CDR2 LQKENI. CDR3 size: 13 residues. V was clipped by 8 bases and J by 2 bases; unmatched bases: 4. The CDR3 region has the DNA TGTGCCAGCCAAGGCGGGAGGGCCTACGAGCAGTACTTC. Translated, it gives CASQGGRAYEQYF.

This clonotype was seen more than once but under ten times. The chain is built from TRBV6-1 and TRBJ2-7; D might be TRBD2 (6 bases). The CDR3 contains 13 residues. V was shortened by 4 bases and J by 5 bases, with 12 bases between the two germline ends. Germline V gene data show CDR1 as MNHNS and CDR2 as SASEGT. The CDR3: CASSVASANEQYF. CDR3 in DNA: TGTGCCAGCAGTGTGGCTAGCGCGAACGAGCAGTACTTC.

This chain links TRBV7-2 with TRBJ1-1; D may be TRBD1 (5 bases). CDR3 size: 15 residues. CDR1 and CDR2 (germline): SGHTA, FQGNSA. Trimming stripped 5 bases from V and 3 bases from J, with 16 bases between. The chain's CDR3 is CASSPLGVGHTEAFF. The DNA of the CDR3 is TGTGCCAGCAGCCCTCTGGGGGTTGGGCACACTGAAGCTTTCTTT.

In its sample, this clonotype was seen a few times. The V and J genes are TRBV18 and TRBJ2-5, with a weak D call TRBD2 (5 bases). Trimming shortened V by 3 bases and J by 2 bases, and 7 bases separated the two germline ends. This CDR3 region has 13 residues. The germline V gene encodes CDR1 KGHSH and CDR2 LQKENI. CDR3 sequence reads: CASSPGEQETQYF. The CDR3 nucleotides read TGTGCCAGCTCACCGGGAGAACAAGAGACCCAGTACTTC.